This T cell receptor beta chain was identified during a study of cytomegalovirus exposure and HLA in healthy donors (dated by TCRdb to between 2016 and 2019). Concerning the study at large: In an earlier analysis of some 550 of the donors, 276 Gb of sequence data and 90 million to 120 million unique TCR beta sequences from roughly 190 million T cells were reported. An early release covering about 600 HLA-typed donors comprised about 320 gigabases of sequencing data and roughly 85 million unique TCR sequences. The genetic ancestry cluster associated with self-reported Caucasian donors included 65% to 90% of the roughly 410 genotyped donors. The study aimed to test whether cataloging public T cell receptors could reveal signatures of past pathogen exposure. Using immunosequencing, the study profiled T cell repertoires from about 650 subjects and related those repertoires to cytomegalovirus serostatus. A separate validation cohort of 100 to 150 different subjects was used in addition to the roughly 700-subject first cohort. To predict cytomegalovirus infection status, the study brought together high-throughput TCR immunosequencing, statistical association of individual TCRs with disease status, and machine learning. To study patterns of TCR occurrence, a later analysis re-analyzed previously published TCR beta repertoires from 700 or so donors and added high-resolution HLA genotyping. The later analysis used no new phenotypic data to find candidate immune exposures, relying instead on TCR beta sequences and their occurrence across donors. In an earlier analysis of more than 550 of the donors, high-throughput TCR beta sequencing was used to judge whether each TCR beta V gene segment behaved as functional or pseudogenic. Donor age, sex, ethnicity and CMV serostatus were compiled alongside the repertoire data. A later genetic analysis used genome-wide SNP genotypes for about three fifths of the roughly 700 donors, treating that subset as a discovery cohort. All discovery cohort repertoires had been generated using a single sequencing platform. HLA typing covered class I and class II loci at four-digit resolution. The number of typed donors differed by locus: about 629-640 for A, B, C, DRB1 and DQB1; 522 for DQA1; roughly 600 for DPA1; and 400 to 480 for DPB1. Because of strong linkage in the cohort, a handful of DR-DQ haplotypes were treated as single units for association and clustering. Among 398 genotyped donors of the cohort, an average of about 240,000 unique TCR beta nucleotide sequences were sequenced per donor, 15% to 20% of them non-productive. The study at large found these results: In a later analysis, several top co-occurrence clusters were reported to appear linked to parvovirus B19, influenza, CMV and Epstein-Barr virus. Linkage disequilibrium might explain the correlated functional status among segregating V segments, but an unknown experimental factor could not be ruled out. In a later analysis, some 17,000 TCR beta sequences were associated with specific HLA alleles at a false discovery rate of 0.05. In an earlier analysis of fewer than 750 of the donors, most TCR beta V segments were observed in productive rearrangements about 90% or about 30% of the time, broadly matching IMGT annotations. In vitro tests confirmed that three of the cytomegalovirus-associated TCR beta chains recognize cytomegalovirus antigens. According to a later genetic analysis, donors in an Asian-associated ancestry cluster had fewer N-insertions in productive TCRs than the roughly 700-donor mean. In a later analysis, TCR association rates were found to vary across HLA loci, with the most associated TCRs seen for DRB1 alleles and the fewest for HLA-C alleles. When HLA alleles, especially DR and DQ, strongly co-occurred, TCR associations were difficult to assign to individual alleles. An association between a missense DCLRE1C variant and V-gene and J-gene trimming of TCR beta chains was found in a later genetic analysis and replicated in an independent cohort. In a later analysis, most CMV-associated TCR beta chains were found to appear HLA-restricted, with HLA associations seemingly driven largely by CMV exposure. CMV serostatus was the only immune exposure information available for the cohort. Because HLA typing was missing for some donors at each locus, association tests included only the typed subset. The study listed over 150 TCR beta chains as associated with cytomegalovirus. Most TCR sequences were seen in very few donors, while some public TCRs were found in many individuals. Some IMGT-functional V segments, including TRBV6-2 and TRBV6-3, could not be distinguished by the 87-base-pair reads and were therefore excluded. A further reported finding was that TCR beta sequences accurately predicted the HLA-A and HLA-B alleles for most subjects in the first cohort. The cohort was sequenced for TCR beta chains only, and without alpha or paired-chain data the features that could be detected were limited. Over 15 rarely observed V segments, including chromosome 9 orphons, were excluded from the earlier analysis of several hundred of the donors because counts were too low. It was suggested by the authors that the approach could potentially be generalized to other disease states and immunological phenotypes. A group of highly shared sequence variants was considered likely to be a technical artifact of the sequencing pipeline. In a later analysis, HLA-associated TCR beta chains showed more clonal expansion and lower generation probabilities than non-associated chains that were equally common. Roughly uniform sequencing depth across donors was assumed in presence/absence analyses, although this assumption may not hold. In both the original and validation cohorts, the classifier was reported to diagnose cytomegalovirus status with high specificity and sensitivity.

In the case of this clone: The antigen it recognizes is unknown. No clone much larger than this one lies a single base away; base qualities are absent.

The cohort comprised some 680 healthy bone marrow donors. At the time of sampling, every cohort member was nominally healthy, though immune exposures that went unrecorded were likely present. The donor tested CMV seropositive and was one of the 289 seropositive cohort members. A peripheral blood sample was collected from each donor, and TCR beta sequencing was performed on peripheral blood mononuclear cells. Genomic DNA was extracted from the blood cell samples with the Qiagen DNeasy Blood Extraction Kit. Library preparation employed the immunoSEQ multiplex PCR assay. The multiplex PCR relied on a mix of 60 forward primers for TCR Vbeta segments and 13 reverse primers for TCR Jbeta segments. The CDR3 region of rearranged TCR beta genes was amplified from genomic DNA with a multiplex PCR assay. The Illumina HiSeq System was used to sequence the amplified TCR beta libraries as 87-base-pair reads. In the authors' own workflow: A later analysis counted about 80 million unique TCR beta chains across the 700 or so repertoires, and about 10 million of these chains were shared by at least two donors. Raw reads were error-corrected and collapsed into unique sequences by a nearest-neighbor algorithm in which closely related sequences were merged to remove PCR and sequencing errors. CDR3 sequences were aligned to IMGT reference sequences to assign V, D and J gene segments. For a sequence to be retained, at least a six-nucleotide match to both a V gene segment and a J gene segment was required. Rearrangements were called productive when the CDR3 lacked stop codons and stayed in frame with V and J; all others were non-productive. Following IMGT convention, CDR3 was defined as the stretch from the second conserved V-encoded cysteine up to the conserved J-encoded phenylalanine. In an earlier analysis of 500 to 650 of the donors, sequences lacking an unambiguous match to a single V gene segment were excluded. An earlier analysis of under 750 of the donors called V segments functional above 56.7% productive rearrangements and segregating when the between-donor standard deviation exceeded 5%. A statistical classification framework was built for diagnosing cytomegalovirus status from the catalog of TCR beta chain sequences. A later analysis assigned V and J genes by comparing TCR nucleotide sequences with IMGT/GENE-DB human TR gene sequences. Using the TCRdist pipeline, a later analysis assigned CDR3 sequences along with most-parsimonious VDJ recombination scenarios. In a later analysis, each TCR beta chain was defined by its CDR3 amino acid sequence together with its V-gene family, and reads without a unique V-gene family were excluded. A later analysis removed 500 to 600 highly shared, low-generation-probability nucleotide sequences to deal with suspected cross-contamination and a sequencing artifact. In a later analysis, a clonal expansion index was calculated for each public chain from normalized within-repertoire ranks of inferred template counts. Generation probabilities in a later analysis came from a VDJ recombination model fitted to out-of-frame rearrangements, and those results were checked against IGoR. Hypergeometric tests were used in a later analysis to score TCR-TCR, TCR-HLA and TCR-CMV co-occurrence, with a repertoire-size bias correction applied to the TCR pairs. In a later analysis, false discovery rates were estimated by permuting HLA or CMV assignments 20 times. A later analysis grouped co-occurring TCRs with DBSCAN, adding TCRdist sequence similarity when clustering within HLA-allele-positive subsets. Co-occurrence clustering excluded repertoires with fewer than 30,000 or more than 120,000 public chains, plus five with anomalous nucleotide sharing. What TCRdb holds here is the immuneACCESS table cut down to in-frame rearrangements. Part of the clones is not present; checked against another copy, under half of the missing clones reflect an unresolved V gene, and the others are unexplained. For V, J and clone size, that table is used; D and trimming come from the DNA. The sample table shows over 150,000 clones, and approximately 78% are seen once. Of the sample, roughly 7.5% is held by the ten largest clones.

Based on the germline V gene, the CDR1 and CDR2 sequences are SGHTA and FQGNSA. Cut back by 0 bases and 10 bases, the V and J ends lie 11 bases apart. From cysteine to phenylalanine, the CDR3 is 13 amino acids long. The read is trimmed to its CDR3 DNA, 39 bases read in frame from base 1. The V and J genes are TRBV7-2 and TRBJ2-3; the best D guess is TRBD2, with 6 bases matching. The clonotype was recovered from a woman aged 25 to 39 in good health and CMV-seropositive. Sample: PBMCs. The bases are TGTGCCAGCAGCTTAGCGGGGCGGGATTCGCAGTATTTT. The encoded protein is CASSLAGRDSQYF.